These 4 T cell receptor beta chains were all obtained from the same sample, sequenced in a study of blood T cell repertoires in COVID-19. This table comes from immunoSEQ multiplex PCR, and its TCRdb copy is limited to in-frame clones, with some not included. This sample has 180,000 or so clones, with approximately 87% found just once. Sequencing was done on a sample of peripheral blood. The receptors originated from an older person with COVID-19, enrolled during active disease.

This rearrangement joins TRBV18 to TRBJ1-4; tentatively, D is TRBD1 (5 bases). Trimming removed 5 bases at V and 0 bases at J, with 19 bases between. The germline V gene encodes CDR1 KGHSH and CDR2 LQKENI. The CDR3 length is 18 residues. CDR3 loop: CASSNLTEGIATNEKLFF. The CDR3 nucleotides are TGTGCCAGCTCAAATTTGACAGAAGGGATTGCAACTAATGAAAAACTGTTTTTT. The variable domain in full, with the rest retrieved from reference TRBV18 and TRBJ1-4, is NAGVMQNPRHLVRRRGQEARLRCSPMKGHSHVYWYRQLPEEGLKFMVYLQKENIIDESGMPKERFSAEFPKEGPSILRIQQVVRGDSAAYFCASSNLTEGIATNEKLFFGSGTQLSVL.

This clone was picked up one time. CDR3 in DNA: TGTGCCAGTAGTAGCTCGGTCACAGGGGGGGCCACCGGGGAGCTGTTTTTT. Translated, it gives CASSSSVTGGATGELFF. The chain joins TRBV19 to TRBJ2-2; a possible D gene is TRBD1 (8 bases). Germline V lookup: CDR1 LNHDA, CDR2 SQIVND (reference sequence). V lost 4 bases, J lost 4 bases, and 19 bases lay in between. CDR3 length equals 17 residues.

V is TRBV6-6 and J is TRBJ2-1, with D possibly matching TRBD1 (6 bases). The CDR3 totals 15 residues. The germline CDR1 and CDR2 sequences are MNHNY and SVGAGI (reference sequence). V was clipped by 2 bases and J by 2 bases, with 10 bases between them. The CDR3: CASSYTGFPYNEQFF. CDR3 DNA: TGTGCCAGCAGTTACACAGGGTTCCCCTACAATGAGCAGTTCTTC.

Regarding this clone: The same CDR3 can be traced to other DNA sequences in this sample. The chain joins TRBV7-2 to TRBJ1-4; 11 bases fit TRBD1. This CDR3 region has 15 residues. Germline V gene lookup returns CDR1 SGHTA and CDR2 FQGNSA. V was pared by 1 base and J by 5 bases, with 0 bases of the junction left unmatched. The CDR3 DNA is TGTGCCAGCAGCTTAGGGGACAGGGGGAATGAAAAACTGTTTTTT. Translating it yields CASSLGDRGNEKLFF. Full variable domain (outside the CDR3, taken from reference TRBV7-2 and TRBJ1-4): GAGVSQSPSNKVTEKGKDVELRCDPISGHTALYWYRQSLGQGLEFLIYFQGNSAPDKSGLPSDRFSAERTGGSVSTLTIQRTQQEDSAVYLCASSLGDRGNEKLFFGSGTQLSVL.